A selection of T cell receptor beta chains follows, all from one sample in a study of blood T cell repertoires in COVID-19. Clones were read by immunoSEQ multiplex PCR, and TCRdb kept only the in-frame ones, dropping some. The sample yields approximately 500,000 clones, 70% to 90% seen once. The specimen was peripheral blood. The source is a woman aged 45-60 years with COVID-19, enrolled during active disease. The CDR3 runs from the conserved cysteine through the conserved F or W. The order of the fields is clone size, J gene, V gene, D gene, CDR3 DNA, CDR3 protein. A D gene is named only where the DNA matches it firmly. Rows may omit the clone size; those that give it use once, few, many or a size class.

. | TRBJ1-1 | TRBV10-3 | . | TGTGCCATCAGTGCGGAAGGGGAGGAAACTGAAGCTTTCTTT | CAISAEGEETEAFF
few | TRBJ1-2 | TRBV4-1 | . | TGCGCCAGCAGCCAAGATCCAGGGTATGGCTACACCTTC | CASSQDPGYGYTF
. | TRBJ1-1 | TRBV5-1 | . | TGCGCCAGCAGCGCCACAGCGAACACTGAAGCTTTCTTT | CASSATANTEAFF
. | TRBJ2-1 | TRBV7-6 | . | TGTGCCAGCAGCTACGCGGGGCCTCTCTACAATGAGCAGTTCTTC | CASSYAGPLYNEQFF
. | TRBJ2-1 | TRBV19 | . | TGTGCCAGTAGTATAGCAGGGGCATACAATGAGCAGTTCTTC | CASSIAGAYNEQFF
. | TRBJ1-1 | TRBV30 | . | TGTGCCTGGATGTGGCTGCCGAACACTGAAGCTTTCTTT | CAWMWLPNTEAFF
. | TRBJ2-4 | TRBV5-1 | TRBD1 | TGCGCCAGCAGCCCGGGACAGCTTATAGCCAAAAACATTCAGTACTTC | CASSPGQLIAKNIQYF
. | TRBJ1-2 | TRBV11-2 | . | TGTGCCAGCAACGGGGGGGGCTCATATGGCTACACCTTC | CASNGGGSYGYTF
. | TRBJ1-1 | TRBV19 | . | TGTGCCACCCGACAGGCGGGGAACACTGAAGCTTTCTTT | CATRQAGNTEAFF
. | TRBJ1-2 | TRBV6-5 | . | TGTGCCAGCTCGACAGATGGCTACACCTTC | CASSTDGYTF
once | TRBJ2-1 | TRBV6-5 | . | TGTGCCAGCCAATGGGCACAAAGCTCCTACAATGAGCAGTTCTTC | CASQWAQSSYNEQFF
. | TRBJ2-7 | TRBV7-9 | . | TGTGCCAGCAGCTTACTCGCCTCCTTAGAGTCCTACGAGCAGTACTTC | CASSLLASLESYEQYF
. | TRBJ1-6 | TRBV15 | . | TGTGCCAGTGCGGGCTCCTATAATTCACCCCTCCACTTT | CASAGSYNSPLHF
. | TRBJ2-7 | TRBV9 | . | TGTGCCAGCAGCTCCGGATCGGGGGAACGTTCGTCGTTCCGGGAGCAGTACTTC | CASSSGSGERSSFREQYF
. | TRBJ2-2 | TRBV12-3/TRBV12-4 | . | TGTGCCAGCAGTACGGACACGGGGGAGCTGTTTTTT | CASSTDTGELFF
. | TRBJ1-5 | TRBV6-1 | TRBD1 | TGTGCCAGCAGTGACAGGGGGAGCAATCAGCCCCAGCATTTT | CASSDRGSNQPQHF
. | TRBJ1-4 | TRBV9 | . | TGTGCCAGCAGCGCGCCGGGATCGAATGAAAAACTGTTTTTT | CASSAPGSNEKLFF
. | TRBJ1-5 | TRBV2 | . | TGTGCCAGCAGTCAGAACTCAGGGAGGAACCTAATTAGCAATCAGCCCCAGCATTTT | CASSQNSGRNLISNQPQHF
. | TRBJ2-6 | TRBV7-9 | TRBD1 | TGTGCCAGCAGCGGGACAGCTGGGGCCAACGTCCTGACTTTC | CASSGTAGANVLTF
. | TRBJ1-1 | TRBV13 | TRBD1 | TGTGCCAGCAGTACAGGGGGCCATGGCACTGAAGCTTTCTTT | CASSTGGHGTEAFF
once | TRBJ1-2 | TRBV2 | TRBD1 | TGTGCCAGCAGGATCCGGGACAGCACTAACTATGGCTACACCTTC | CASRIRDSTNYGYTF
. | TRBJ2-7 | TRBV29-1 | TRBD1 | TGCAGCGTGGGGGCGGGGACAGGGGGGCGCGAGCAGTACTTC | CSVGAGTGGREQYF